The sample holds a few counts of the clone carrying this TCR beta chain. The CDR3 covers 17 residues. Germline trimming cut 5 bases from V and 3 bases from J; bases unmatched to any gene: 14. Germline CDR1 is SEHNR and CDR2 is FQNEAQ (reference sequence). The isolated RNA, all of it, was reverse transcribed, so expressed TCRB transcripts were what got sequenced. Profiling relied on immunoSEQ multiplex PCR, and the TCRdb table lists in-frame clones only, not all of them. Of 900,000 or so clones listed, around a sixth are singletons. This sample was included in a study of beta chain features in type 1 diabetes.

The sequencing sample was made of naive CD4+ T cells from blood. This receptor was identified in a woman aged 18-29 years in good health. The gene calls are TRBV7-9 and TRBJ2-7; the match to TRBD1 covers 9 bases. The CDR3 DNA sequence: TGTGCCAGCAGCCCTCAAGCGGGACAGGGTGGACTCTACGAGCAGTACTTC. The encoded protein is CASSPQAGQGGLYEQYF.